This T cell receptor beta chain was profiled in a study of T cells after yellow fever vaccination (dated by TCRdb to about 2019). With respect to the entire study: The SMART-Seq v4 Ultra Low Input RNA kit was used to prepare libraries from fractions with low cell numbers. To follow T-cell clones before and after both primary and booster YFV17D yellow fever vaccination, bulk TCR alpha and beta repertoires underwent longitudinal sequencing. Two healthy male donors, one aged 18 to 29 and one aged 30 to 40 years, were included in the cohort. Blood was collected at multiple timepoints before and after primary and secondary immunization, and bulk PBMC replicates and cell subsets were isolated.

On this clonotype: Its target antigen remains unknown. Nothing much larger sits one base from this clone, and base qualities are not available.

Synthesis of TCR cDNA relied on 5'RACE template switching, a step that introduced a universal primer site along with unique molecular identifiers. Priming of cDNA synthesis was performed from both the TCR alpha and TCR beta constant segments. Library amplification used two PCR steps, and the second PCR step added sample barcodes and sequencing adapters. Libraries were sequenced on Illumina HiSeq 2500 (2x100 bp) or NovaSeq (2x150 bp). The paper's processing steps were these. MIGEC was used to demultiplex reads and collapse the reads into UMI consensus sequences, and MiXCR was used for V(D)J alignment. Vaccine-responding clonotypes were defined with edgeR using replicate PBMC samples, requiring FDR below 0.01 and a log2 fold change above 5 up to day 15. Bulk clonotypes were assigned CD4 or CD8 identity according to which sequenced CD4 or CD8 repertoire held them at higher abundance. TCRdb reprocessed the public reads (quality trimming at Q25 with fastp, clone calling with MiXCR) and kept in-frame beta chains. Every entry covers one CDR3 protein and lists the most common genes and DNA from its rows. For this entry, the V and J calls and clone size follow TCRdb and not the study's own pipeline. The sample records about 240,000 distinct CDR3 sequences, 6.9% of which are singletons. Approximately 0.85% of the sample belongs to the ten largest clones.

Cut back by 6 bases and 7 bases, the V and J ends lie 25 bases apart. Per the germline V gene (reference sequence), GTSNPN is the CDR1 and SVGIG is the CDR2. Measured from the cysteine to the phenylalanine, the CDR3 is 15 residues long. Left in the record is the CDR3 DNA by itself, 45 bases read in frame from the first base. The research as a whole found: Compared with the primary T-cell response, the secondary T-cell response was weaker but faster, peaking on day 5 rather than day 15. Only a couple of donors were included in the study, so the extent to which the findings can be generalized is limited. A small fraction of clonotypes showed up in both the CD4 and CD8 compartments, probably as a result of convergent recombination. Computational filtering was needed because FACS-sorted repertoires could contain abundant contaminating clonotypes from the bulk population. After the booster, most of the clones that had expanded following primary vaccination were detected again (96% of CD4 and around 88% of CD8), which suggests that memory was broadly maintained.

In light of the paper, this sample's treatment or condition label describes: live attenuated yellow fever vaccine strain. A standard Ficoll-Paque protocol was used to isolate PBMCs from peripheral blood. Dynabeads CD4 and CD8 positive selection kits were used to isolate CD4 and CD8 T-cell fractions. TriZol was used to extract RNA from bulk PBMCs, CD4 and CD8 fractions, and dextramer-positive and dextramer-negative fractions. The source of this sequence is a man younger than 40 who received the YFV17D yellow fever vaccine. The sequenced sample was CD4+ T cells sorted from PBMCs, obtained 15 days after the yellow fever booster vaccination. The chain is made from TRBV30 and TRBJ2-7; the D gene is possibly TRBD2, with 6 bases matching. The CDR3 region reads CACVPPGNEGGEQYF. Read as DNA, the sequence is TGTGCCTGTGTTCCGCCGGGAAACGAGGGAGGTGAGCAGTACTTC.